This T cell receptor (beta chain) originates from a study of shared clonotypes between healthy human individuals. Study in general: Each donor had three CD4 naive, three CD4 memory, two CD8 naive and one CD8 memory plate. Overall study results and limits: Across subsets, estimated richness was generally greater for naive than for memory populations.

TCRdb's copy holds only in-frame clones and misses some; the assay was immunoSEQ multiplex PCR. This repertoire shows approximately 980,000 clones, over 75% found once; its top ten account for roughly 1.5%. The study enrolled healthy HIV-negative adults without recent acute infections or vaccinations as donors. Naive CD4+ cells were CD45RA-selected; the remaining cells were memory. The germline V gene has CDR1 LGHNA and CDR2 YSLEER. V lost 1 base, J lost 9 bases, and 16 bases lay in between. This CDR3 has 14 residues. A remark on this clone: Its antigen is unidentified.

The sequence came from a man younger than 35 in good health. This chain links TRBV4-3 with TRBJ2-7; a possible D gene is TRBD2 (6 bases). The sequencing sample was made of memory CD4+ T cells sorted from blood. The subset was: CD45RA-negative fraction. In nucleotides, the CDR3 is TGCGCCAGCAGCCAAGGTCTAGTTCTCGGGGGGCAGTACTTC. Encoded protein: CASSQGLVLGGQYF.